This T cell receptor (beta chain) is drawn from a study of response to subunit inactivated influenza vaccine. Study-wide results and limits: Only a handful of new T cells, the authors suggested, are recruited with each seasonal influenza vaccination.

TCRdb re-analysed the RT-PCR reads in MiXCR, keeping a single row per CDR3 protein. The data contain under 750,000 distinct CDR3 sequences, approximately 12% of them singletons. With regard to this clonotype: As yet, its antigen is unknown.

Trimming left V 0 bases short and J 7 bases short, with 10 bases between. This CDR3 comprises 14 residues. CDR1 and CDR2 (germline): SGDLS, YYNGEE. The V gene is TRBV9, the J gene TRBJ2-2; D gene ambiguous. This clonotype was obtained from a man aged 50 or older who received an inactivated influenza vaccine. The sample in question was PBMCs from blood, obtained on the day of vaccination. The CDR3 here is CASSVAAQDGELFF. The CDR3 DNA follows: TGTGCCAGCAGCGTAGCGGCCCAGGACGGGGAGCTGTTTTTT.